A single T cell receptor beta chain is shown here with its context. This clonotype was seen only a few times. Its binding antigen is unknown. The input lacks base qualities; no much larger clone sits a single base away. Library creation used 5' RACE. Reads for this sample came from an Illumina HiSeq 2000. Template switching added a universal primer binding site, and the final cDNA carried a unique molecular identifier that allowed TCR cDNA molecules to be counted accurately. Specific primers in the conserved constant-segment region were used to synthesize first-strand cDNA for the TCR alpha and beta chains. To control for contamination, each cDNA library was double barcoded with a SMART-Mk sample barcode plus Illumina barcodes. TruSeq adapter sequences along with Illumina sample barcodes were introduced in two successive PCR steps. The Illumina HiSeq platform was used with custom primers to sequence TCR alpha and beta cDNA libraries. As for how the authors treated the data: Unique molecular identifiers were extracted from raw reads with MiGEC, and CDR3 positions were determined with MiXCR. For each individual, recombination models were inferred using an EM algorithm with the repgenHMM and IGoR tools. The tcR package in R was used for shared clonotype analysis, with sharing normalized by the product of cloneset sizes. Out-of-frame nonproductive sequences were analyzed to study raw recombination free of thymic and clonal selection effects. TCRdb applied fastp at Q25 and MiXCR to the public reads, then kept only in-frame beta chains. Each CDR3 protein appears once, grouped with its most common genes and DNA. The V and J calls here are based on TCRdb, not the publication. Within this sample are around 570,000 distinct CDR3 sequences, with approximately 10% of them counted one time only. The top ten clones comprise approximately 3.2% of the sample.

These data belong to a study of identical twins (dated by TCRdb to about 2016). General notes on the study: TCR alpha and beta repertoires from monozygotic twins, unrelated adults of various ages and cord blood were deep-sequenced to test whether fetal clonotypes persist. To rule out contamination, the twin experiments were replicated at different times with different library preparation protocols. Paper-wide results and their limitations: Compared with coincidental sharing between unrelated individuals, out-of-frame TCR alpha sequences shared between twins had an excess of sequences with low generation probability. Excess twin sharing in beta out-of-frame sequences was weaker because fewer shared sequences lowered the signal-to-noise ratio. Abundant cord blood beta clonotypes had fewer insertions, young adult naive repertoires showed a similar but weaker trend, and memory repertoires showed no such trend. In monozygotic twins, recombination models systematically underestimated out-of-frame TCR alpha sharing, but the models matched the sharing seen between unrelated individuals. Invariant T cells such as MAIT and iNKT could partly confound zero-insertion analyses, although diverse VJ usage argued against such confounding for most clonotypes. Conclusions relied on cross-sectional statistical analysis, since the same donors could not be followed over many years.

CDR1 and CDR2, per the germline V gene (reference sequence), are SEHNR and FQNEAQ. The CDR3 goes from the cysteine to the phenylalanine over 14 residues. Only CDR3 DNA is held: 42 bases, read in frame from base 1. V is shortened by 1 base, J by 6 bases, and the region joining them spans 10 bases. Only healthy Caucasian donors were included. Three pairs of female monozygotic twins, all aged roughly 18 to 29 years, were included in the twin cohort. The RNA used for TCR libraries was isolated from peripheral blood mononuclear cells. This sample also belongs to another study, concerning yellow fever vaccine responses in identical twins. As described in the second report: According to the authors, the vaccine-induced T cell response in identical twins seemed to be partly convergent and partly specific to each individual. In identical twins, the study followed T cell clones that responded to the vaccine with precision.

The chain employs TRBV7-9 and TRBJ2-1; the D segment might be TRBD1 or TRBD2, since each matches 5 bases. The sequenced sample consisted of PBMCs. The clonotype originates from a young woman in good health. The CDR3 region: CASSLDPGRNEQFF. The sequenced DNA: TGTGCCAGCAGCTTAGATCCGGGACGCAATGAGCAGTTCTTC.